This T cell receptor (beta chain) was profiled in a study of beta chain features in type 1 diabetes. V shed 6 bases and J shed 8 bases, with 10 bases lying between them. The CDR3 totals 10 residues. Per germline, CDR1 SQVTM and CDR2 ANQGSEA. This clone was counted between two and nine times. Its antigen is still unknown. Study outcomes and limitations: Here, the possible influence of HLA type (on TCRB rearrangement) remained unresolved. Researchers reported that naive, central memory and Treg TCRB repertoires appeared more similar in patients than in healthy donors.

It was via CD45RO/CCR7/CD25/CD127/CD95/CD27 that CD4+ naive, central memory, regulatory and stem cell-like memory cells were sorted. Of the isolated RNA, all was reverse transcribed, and so the sequenced material was expressed TCRB transcripts. An average around 3.3 million reads came from naive, central memory and regulatory T cell samples. Data came from immunoSEQ multiplex PCR; TCRdb stores just in-frame clones and leaves some out. Among just over 450,000 clones listed, 25% to 35% were seen once. This receptor was taken from a man between 18 and 35 years old in good health. Specimen: naive CD4+ T cells from blood. J is TRBJ1-1 and V is TRBV29-1; possible D gene TRBD1, 6 bases. CDR3 residues: CSVDDREAFF. In DNA, the CDR3 is TGCAGCGTGGACGACAGGGAAGCTTTCTTT.